Each of the 29 T cell receptor beta chains below was sequenced from the same sample in a study of shared clonotypes between healthy human individuals. Assay used: immunoSEQ multiplex PCR; TCRdb lists only in-frame clones, some missing. Altogether 950,000 to 1,300,000 clones are present, around 76% being singletons, with the ten largest covering approximately 1.5%. The specimen was memory CD4+ T cells sorted from blood. The subset here: CD45RA-negative fraction. These receptors came from a young man in good health.

The chain links TRBV4-2 to TRBJ2-1; 8 positions match TRBD2. The CDR3 has 17 amino acids. Germline CDR1 LGHNA, CDR2 YNFKEQ. The V and J ends lost 1 base and 0 bases, in that order; junction bases with no gene match: 5. CDR3 in amino acids: CASSQVGGGFSYNEQFF. The CDR3 DNA is TGTGCCAGCAGCCAAGTCGGGGGGGGCTTCTCCTACAATGAGCAGTTCTTC.

With regard to this clone: This specimen includes other DNA sequences encoding the same CDR3. The chain is built from TRBV10-3 and TRBJ1-5; D may be TRBD1 (5 bases). CDR3 length equals 14 residues. The germline CDR1 and CDR2 sequences are ENHRY and SYGVKD. V lost 3 bases, J lost 7 bases, and 13 bases lay in between. CDR3 residues: CAISDGETGQPQHF. The CDR3 DNA sequence: TGTGCCATCAGTGACGGGGAAACAGGCCAGCCCCAGCATTTT.

V is TRBV5-3 and J is TRBJ1-1, with 10 positions matching TRBD1. TRBV5-3 qualifies as an ORF whose function is uncertain. Trimming removed 8 bases from V and 0 bases from J; junction bases left unmatched: 13. This CDR3 spans 17 amino acids. CDR3 sequence: CARGKEGQGRMNTEAFF. The CDR3 DNA is TGTGCCAGGGGAAAAGAGGGACAGGGGAGAATGAACACTGAAGCTTTCTTT.

Turning to this clone: A read error is likely, as this CDR3 ends without the conserved phenylalanine or tryptophan. The V and J genes are TRBV18 and TRBJ1-6; perhaps TRBD1 as D (5 bases). Germline V gene lookup returns CDR1 KGHSH and CDR2 LQKENI. Trimming shortened V by 5 bases and J by 9 bases, and 17 bases separated the two germline ends. This CDR3 has 15 residues. The CDR3 DNA is TGTGCCAGCTCAACCAAAGGGGCAGAAAGTTCACCCCTCCACTCT. Protein product: CASSTKGAESSPLHS.

The rearrangement joins TRBV6-1 to TRBJ1-2; 7 bases are a match to TRBD1. The CDR3 sequence is 13 residues long. Germline CDR1 is MNHNS and CDR2 is SASEGT. V lost 2 bases, J lost 4 bases, and 1 base stayed unmatched. Here the CDR3 reads CASSERQGYGYTF. The CDR3 coding sequence is TGTGCCAGCAGTGAAAGACAGGGCTATGGCTACACCTTC.

J is TRBJ2-2 and V is TRBV2; D ambiguous. The ends were cut back, 7 bases at V and 0 bases at J, with 3 bases in the middle. The CDR3 is 12 residues long. In germline, CDR1 is SNHLY, CDR2 FYNNEI. CDR3 nucleotides: TGTGCCAGCACTTCGAACACCGGGGAGCTGTTTTTT. It encodes CASTSNTGELFF.

This clone was detected once. This chain connects TRBV4-1 to TRBJ2-7, with D perhaps matching TRBD1 or TRBD2 (5 bases each). V was trimmed by 5 bases and J by 5 bases, leaving 19 bases between them. The CDR3 contains 15 residues. The germline gives CDR1 MGHRA, CDR2 YSYEKL. CDR3 in DNA: TGCGCCAGCAGCGGGGAGCAGGGATCATTCGACGAGCAGTACTTC. This gives the protein CASSGEQGSFDEQYF.

This rearrangement joins TRBV29-1 to TRBJ2-7; tentative D call: TRBD2 (6 bases). In germline, CDR1 is SQVTM, CDR2 ANQGSEA. The CDR3 is 13 amino acids. V lost 7 bases and J lost 6, with 19 bases in between. CDR3 in amino acids: CSAVLPPGVEQYF. CDR3 bases: TGCAGCGCCGTACTCCCCCCGGGGGTCGAGCAGTACTTC.

This clone came up many times. The chain joins TRBV27 to TRBJ1-1; no firm D call. CDR1 and CDR2 (germline): MNHEY, SMNVEV (reference sequence). Trimming took off 3 bases at V and 1 base at J, with 9 bases between the two ends. The CDR3 loop spans 14 amino acids. CDR3 in amino acids: CASSFGLQNTEAFF. For the CDR3, the DNA is TGTGCCAGCAGTTTCGGGTTACAGAACACTGAAGCTTTCTTT.

The chain carries TRBV10-1 and TRBJ2-2; TRBD2 agrees at 9 bases. J gave up 6 bases and V 2 bases, and 4 bases lay outside the gene matches. The CDR3 is made up of 15 amino acids. The germline gives CDR1 WNHNN, CDR2 SYGVQD (reference sequence). The CDR3 sequence: CASSEAGGPAGELFF. The CDR3 DNA is TGCGCCAGCAGTGAGGCGGGGGGGCCGGCCGGGGAGCTGTTTTTT.

The chain recombines TRBV7-2 with TRBJ2-1; D may match TRBD1 or TRBD2 (5 bases each). V shed 3 bases and J shed 2 bases, with 8 bases lying between them. Looked up from germline, CDR1 is SGHTA and CDR2 is FQGNSA. CDR3 length equals 14 residues. This CDR3 is CASSFGTPYNEQFF. The CDR3 DNA reads TGTGCCAGCAGCTTCGGGACGCCCTACAATGAGCAGTTCTTC.

This clone was detected once. This rearrangement joins TRBV5-1 to TRBJ2-2, with TRBD1 matching 10 bases. After removal of 3 bases from V and 5 bases from J, the junction contained 4 bases not matched to a gene. CDR1 and CDR2 from the germline V gene are SGHRS and YFSETQ. CDR3 size: 15 residues. The CDR3 region has the DNA TGCGCCAGCAGCTCGACGGGACAGGGGACCGGGGAGCTGTTTTTT. Its protein product is CASSSTGQGTGELFF.

For this clone: Additional DNA sequences in this sample encode the identical CDR3. The chain employs TRBV30 and TRBJ2-5, with D possibly matching TRBD1 (5 bases). V was pared by 2 bases and J by 4 bases, with 14 bases between. The CDR3 contains 14 residues. Germline V gene data show CDR1 as GTSNPN and CDR2 as SVGIG (reference sequence). The CDR3 spells CAWSPGQGGETQYF. CDR3 DNA sequence: TGTGCCTGGAGTCCCGGGCAGGGTGGAGAGACCCAGTACTTC.

The CDR3: CASSAAGRGNQPQHF. CDR3 coding DNA: TGTGCCAGCAGCGCCGCAGGGCGCGGCAATCAGCCCCAGCATTTT. The chain uses TRBV7-9 and TRBJ1-5; weak D call: TRBD1 (5 bases). The CDR3 consists of 15 residues. The V gene lost 5 bases and the J gene lost 2 bases, with 13 bases spanning the gap. CDR1 SEHNR and CDR2 FQNEAQ come from the germline V gene (reference sequence).

This clone was seen only once. The V and J genes are TRBV20-1 and TRBJ2-7; D not certain. Trimming left V 3 bases short and J 4 bases short, with 7 bases between. The CDR3 runs 11 residues. From germline, CDR1 is DFQATT and CDR2 SNEGSKA (reference sequence). The CDR3 here is CSASDDYEQYF. The CDR3 coding sequence is TGCAGTGCTAGCGACGATTACGAGCAGTACTTC.

The chain combines TRBV7-2 with TRBJ2-1, with a weak D call TRBD2 (5 bases). Trimming took 1 base from V and 0 from J, leaving 10 bases between them. CDR1 and CDR2 from the germline V gene are SGHTA and FQGNSA. The CDR3 loop spans 16 amino acids. CDR3 nucleotide sequence: TGTGCCAGCAGCTTAGAAGGGAGTAACTCCTACAATGAGCAGTTCTTC. It codes for CASSLEGSNSYNEQFF.

J is TRBJ1-1 and V is TRBV18; D is ambiguous. The CDR3 is made up of 16 amino acids. The germline gives CDR1 KGHSH, CDR2 LQKENI. Trimming left V 0 bases short and J 1 base short, with 12 bases between. The CDR3 here is CASSPPGGRTNTEAFF. The CDR3 nucleotides are TGTGCCAGCTCACCACCGGGTGGACGGACGAACACTGAAGCTTTCTTT.

V and J are TRBV5-1 and TRBJ1-1, with D unresolved. The CDR3 contains 11 residues. The germline V and J ends were trimmed by 1 base and 9 bases, with 7 bases remaining between them. Per germline, CDR1 SGHRS and CDR2 YFSETQ. Here the CDR3 DNA reads TGCGCCAGCAGCTTGTCTGGACAAGCTTTCTTT. Translation: CASSLSGQAFF.

The chain links TRBV5-1 to TRBJ1-6, with D perhaps TRBD1 (5 bases). V was cut by 4 bases and J by 10 bases, with 18 bases left in between. This CDR3 spans 15 amino acids. The germline V gene encodes CDR1 SGHRS and CDR2 YFSETQ. CDR3 in amino acids: CASSLMGGSDSPLHF. DNA of the CDR3: TGCGCCAGCAGCCTCATGGGGGGTTCGGACTCACCCCTCCACTTT.

This clone was seen at least ten times. J is TRBJ2-6 and V is TRBV5-4; the D gene is possibly TRBD2 (5 bases). V was clipped by 4 bases and J by 9 bases, with 14 bases between them. The CDR3 spans 14 residues. Germline values: CDR1 SGHNT, CDR2 YYREEE (reference sequence). The CDR3 DNA sequence: TGTGCCAGCAGCCGTGATAATGGAGGCAACGTCCTGACTTTC. Protein: CASSRDNGGNVLTF.

J is TRBJ1-2 and V is TRBV14, with D possibly being TRBD1 (5 bases). Per the germline V gene, CDR1 is SGHDN and CDR2 is FVKESK. There are 15 residues in the CDR3. V was pared by 4 bases and J by 3 bases, with 15 bases between. This CDR3 reads CASSLRPDSYYGYTF. The CDR3 coding sequence is TGTGCCAGCAGCCTTCGGCCCGACAGTTACTATGGCTACACCTTC.

This clone was observed a handful of times. Additional DNA sequences in this sample encode the identical CDR3. This chain links TRBV29-1 with TRBJ1-4; D not resolved. Trimming took off 4 bases at V and 8 bases at J, with 14 bases between the two ends. Germline values: CDR1 SQVTM, CDR2 ANQGSEA. The CDR3 is 13 residues long. This CDR3 is CSVVGQAGEKLFF. DNA of the CDR3: TGCAGCGTTGTGGGCCAGGCAGGAGAAAAACTGTTTTTT.

The V call is TRBV28, the J call TRBJ1-4, with TRBD1 as a possible D gene (6 bases). Trimming stripped 3 bases from V and 2 bases from J, with 10 bases between. The length of the CDR3 is 15 residues. Germline V gene data show CDR1 as MDHEN and CDR2 as SYDVKM. The CDR3 bases are TGTGCCAGCAGTTTCTCAGGGGCTACTAATGAAAAACTGTTTTTT. Translating gives CASSFSGATNEKLFF.

This chain uses TRBV18 with TRBJ1-5, with D possibly matching TRBD1 (5 bases). CDR3 length: 15 amino acids. Trimming cost V 4 bases and J 4 bases, with 14 bases left between them. CDR1 and CDR2 from the germline V gene are KGHSH and LQKENI. The CDR3 nucleotides are TGTGCCAGCTCACTAGGGACTCATCCTAATCAGCCCCAGCATTTT. It yields the protein CASSLGTHPNQPQHF.

The chain joins TRBV5-1 to TRBJ2-1, with 9 bases matching TRBD2. CDR1 is SGHRS, CDR2 YFSETQ, per germline. Trimming removed 7 bases from V and 4 bases from J; junction bases left unmatched: 9. The CDR3 length is 15 residues. CDR3 DNA: TGCGCCAGCCATATAGCGGGAGAGAGTTACAATGAGCAGTTCTTC. Protein sequence: CASHIAGESYNEQFF.

V and J are TRBV5-1 and TRBJ2-7, with TRBD1 identical over 7 bases. V was pared by 4 bases and J by 6 bases, with 7 bases of the junction left unmatched. The CDR3 spans 13 residues. Germline assignment: CDR1 SGHRS and CDR2 YFSETQ. The CDR3 coding sequence is TGCGCCAGCAGCCCGGAGACAGGGCGCGAGCAGTACTTC. It codes for CASSPETGREQYF.

This clone occurred a few times. V usage is TRBV28 and J usage is TRBJ1-6; D not resolved. V lost 7 bases, J lost 4 bases, and 14 bases lay in between. Per the germline V gene, CDR1 is MDHEN and CDR2 is SYDVKM. The CDR3 covers 15 residues. In DNA form, the CDR3 reads TGTGCCAGCAAGACCACAACCCCATATAATTCACCCCTCCACTTT. Its translation: CASKTTTPYNSPLHF.

The chain links TRBV5-1 to TRBJ1-3, with D uncertain. Germline lookup yields CDR1 SGHRS and CDR2 YFSETQ. Deletions cut 3 bases from V and 0 bases from J, with 10 bases between. This CDR3 region has 15 residues. The CDR3 reads CASSSDGASGNTIYF. Here the CDR3 DNA reads TGCGCCAGCAGCTCAGACGGCGCCTCTGGAAACACCATATATTTT.

CDR3 nucleotide sequence: TGTGCCAGCAGCCCGCTTCTATTTCAGGGGGCATTGTCAGATACGCAGTATTTT. It yields the protein CASSPLLFQGALSDTQYF. The gene calls are TRBV11-2 and TRBJ2-3; 8 bases map to TRBD1. Germline V CDR1 and CDR2: SGHAT, FQNNGV. Germline trimming cut 5 bases from V and 4 bases from J; bases unmatched to any gene: 17. CDR3 length: 18 amino acids. Variable domain in full (rest from reference TRBV11-2 and TRBJ2-3): EAGVAQSPRYKIIEKRQSVAFWCNPISGHATLYWYQQILGQGPKLLIQFQNNGVVDDSQLPKDRFSAERLKGVDSTLKIQPAKLEDSAVYLCASSPLLFQGALSDTQYFGPGTRLTVL.